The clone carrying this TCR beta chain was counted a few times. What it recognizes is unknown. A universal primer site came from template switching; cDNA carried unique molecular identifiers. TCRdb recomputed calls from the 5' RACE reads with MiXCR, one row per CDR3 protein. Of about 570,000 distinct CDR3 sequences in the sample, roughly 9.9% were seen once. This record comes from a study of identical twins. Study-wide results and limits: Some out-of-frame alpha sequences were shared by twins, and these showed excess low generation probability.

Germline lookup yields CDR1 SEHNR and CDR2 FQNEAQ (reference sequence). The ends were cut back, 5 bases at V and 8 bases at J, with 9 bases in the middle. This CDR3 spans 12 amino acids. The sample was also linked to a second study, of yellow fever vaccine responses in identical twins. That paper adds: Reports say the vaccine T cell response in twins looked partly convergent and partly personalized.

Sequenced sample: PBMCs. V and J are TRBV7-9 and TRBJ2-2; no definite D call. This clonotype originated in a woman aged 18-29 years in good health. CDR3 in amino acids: CASSPRQGELFF. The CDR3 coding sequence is TGTGCCAGCAGCCCCAGGCAAGGGGAGCTGTTTTTT.